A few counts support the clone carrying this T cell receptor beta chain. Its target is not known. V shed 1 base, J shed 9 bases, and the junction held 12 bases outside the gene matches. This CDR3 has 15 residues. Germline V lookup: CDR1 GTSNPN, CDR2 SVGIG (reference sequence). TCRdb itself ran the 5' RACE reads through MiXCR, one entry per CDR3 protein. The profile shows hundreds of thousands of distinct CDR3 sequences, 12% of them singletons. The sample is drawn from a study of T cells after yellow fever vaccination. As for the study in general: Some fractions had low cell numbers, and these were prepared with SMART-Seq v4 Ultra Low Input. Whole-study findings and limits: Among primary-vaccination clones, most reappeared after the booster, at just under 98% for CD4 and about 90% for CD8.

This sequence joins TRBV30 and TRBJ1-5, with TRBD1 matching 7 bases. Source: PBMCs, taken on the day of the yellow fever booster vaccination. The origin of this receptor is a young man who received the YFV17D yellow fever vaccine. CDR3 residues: CAWSGPGQSRGPQHF. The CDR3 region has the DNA TGTGCCTGGAGTGGACCGGGACAGTCAAGGGGGCCCCAGCATTTT.